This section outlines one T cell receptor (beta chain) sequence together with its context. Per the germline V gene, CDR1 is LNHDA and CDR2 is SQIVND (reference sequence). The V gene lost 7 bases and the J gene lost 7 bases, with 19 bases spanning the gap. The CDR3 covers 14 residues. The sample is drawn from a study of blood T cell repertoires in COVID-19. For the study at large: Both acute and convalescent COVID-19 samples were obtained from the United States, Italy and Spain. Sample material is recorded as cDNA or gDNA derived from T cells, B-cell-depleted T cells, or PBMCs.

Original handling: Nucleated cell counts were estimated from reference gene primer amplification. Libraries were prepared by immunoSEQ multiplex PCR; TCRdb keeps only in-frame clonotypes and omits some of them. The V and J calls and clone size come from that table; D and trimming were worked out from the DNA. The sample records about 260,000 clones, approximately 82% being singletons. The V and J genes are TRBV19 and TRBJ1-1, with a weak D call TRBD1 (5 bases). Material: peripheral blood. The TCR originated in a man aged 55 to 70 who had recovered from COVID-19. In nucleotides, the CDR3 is TGTGCCAGTACCTCCGGACTCTCGGGGGGTGAAGCTTTCTTT. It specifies CASTSGLSGGEAFF.